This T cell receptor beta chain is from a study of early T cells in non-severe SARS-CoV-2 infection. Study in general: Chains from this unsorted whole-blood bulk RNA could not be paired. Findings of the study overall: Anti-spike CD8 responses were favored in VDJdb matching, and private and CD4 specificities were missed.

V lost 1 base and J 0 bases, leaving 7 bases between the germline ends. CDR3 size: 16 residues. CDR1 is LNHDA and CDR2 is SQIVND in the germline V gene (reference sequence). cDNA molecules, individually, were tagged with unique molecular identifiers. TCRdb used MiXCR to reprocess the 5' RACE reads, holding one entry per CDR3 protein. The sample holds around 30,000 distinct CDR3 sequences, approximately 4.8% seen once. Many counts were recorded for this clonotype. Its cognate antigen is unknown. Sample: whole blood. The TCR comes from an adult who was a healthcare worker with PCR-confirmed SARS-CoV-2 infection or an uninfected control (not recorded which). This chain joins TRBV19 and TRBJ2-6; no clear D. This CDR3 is CASSIVPNSGANVLTF. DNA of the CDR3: TGTGCCAGTAGTATAGTACCCAACTCTGGGGCCAACGTCCTGACTTTC. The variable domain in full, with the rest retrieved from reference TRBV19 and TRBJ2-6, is DGGITQSPKYLFRKEGQNVTLSCEQNLNHDAMYWYRQDPGQGLRLIYYSQIVNDFQKGDIAEGYSVSREKKESFPLTVTSAQKNPTAFYLCASSIVPNSGANVLTFGAGSRLTVL.